This T cell receptor (beta chain) was identified during a study of CD8 T cells in Susac syndrome. The authors sequenced TCR beta from blood CD8+ and CD4+ T cells. Negative isolation was used for CD8+ and CD4+ T cells and FACS enrichment for TEMRA cells. Random hexamers primed reverse transcription of about 0.45 to 1 ug RNA. It was immunoSEQ multiplex PCR that amplified TCR beta CDR3 across 54 Vbeta and 13 Jbeta. TCRdb re-called the immunoSEQ multiplex PCR reads through MiXCR, storing one row per CDR3 protein. The data hold around 130,000 distinct CDR3 sequences, with around 75% observed a single time. Between the trimmed V and J ends, which lost 11 bases and 8 bases, there was a span of 15 bases. Germline V lookup: CDR1 LNHDA, CDR2 SQIVND (reference sequence). This CDR3 comprises 11 residues.

The chain is built from TRBV19 and TRBJ1-2, with D perhaps matching TRBD1 (5 bases). This receptor was taken from a human donor with multiple sclerosis. Sample: CD8+ T cells from PBMCs. The CDR3 DNA is TGTGCCTCAACCGGGGGTTTAGGCTACACCTTC. The encoded protein is CASTGGLGYTF.